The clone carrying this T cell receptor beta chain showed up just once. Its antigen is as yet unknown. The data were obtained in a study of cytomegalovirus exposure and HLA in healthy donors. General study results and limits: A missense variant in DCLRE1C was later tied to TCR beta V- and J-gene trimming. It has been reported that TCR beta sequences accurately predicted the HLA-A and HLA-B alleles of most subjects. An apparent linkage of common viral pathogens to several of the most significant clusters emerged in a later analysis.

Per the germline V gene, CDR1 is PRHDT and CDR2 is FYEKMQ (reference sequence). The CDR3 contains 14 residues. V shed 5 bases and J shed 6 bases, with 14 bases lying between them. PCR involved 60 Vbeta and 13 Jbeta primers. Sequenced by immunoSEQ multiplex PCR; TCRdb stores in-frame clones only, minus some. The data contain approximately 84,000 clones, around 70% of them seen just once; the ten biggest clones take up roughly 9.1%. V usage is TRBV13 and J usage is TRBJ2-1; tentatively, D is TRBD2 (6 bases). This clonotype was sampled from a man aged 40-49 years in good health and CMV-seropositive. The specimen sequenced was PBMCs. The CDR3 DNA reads TGTGCCAGCAGCCGCGGAGGGATGAGCAATGAGCAGTTCTTC. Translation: CASSRGGMSNEQFF.